Each of the 2 T cell receptor beta chains below was sequenced from the same sample in a study of CD8+ T cells in alopecia areata (dated by TCRdb to 2017 to 2018). Taken with the paper, the label for treatment or condition translates to: oral pan-JAK inhibitor, 5-10 mg twice daily. The method was the immunoSEQ multiplex PCR assay. To provide template for TCR sequencing, every sample had RNA extracted and reverse transcribed into cDNA. Held by TCRdb, this immuneACCESS table contains in-frame sequences only and omits some clones. Under half of the omission traces to an unresolved V gene where checked; the cause of the rest is unknown. This sample comprises 150,000 to 200,000 clones, roughly three fifths of them detected only once. Approximately 1.4% of the sample is in the top ten clones. Here the sequenced sample was CD4+ T cells sorted from blood, taken around week 50, from a patient treated with tofacitinib. All receptors derive from a human donor with alopecia areata.

The rearrangement uses TRBV6-6 and TRBJ1-1, with TRBD1 identical over 8 bases. This CDR3 contains 15 residues. V shed 2 bases, J shed 5 bases, and the junction held 7 bases outside the gene matches. Germline lookup yields CDR1 MNHNY and CDR2 SVGAGI (reference sequence). The CDR3 DNA follows: TGTGCCAGCAGTTACCCCATCACAGGGGGAACTGAAGCTTTCTTT. This sequence encodes CASSYPITGGTEAFF.

This chain connects TRBV9 to TRBJ1-2; D is ambiguous. Germline CDR1 SGDLS, CDR2 YYNGEE. Trimming shortened V by 0 bases and J by 2 bases, and 8 bases separated the two germline ends. The CDR3 is made up of 14 amino acids. Here the CDR3 reads CASSVETGNYGYTF. As DNA, the CDR3 is TGTGCCAGCAGCGTAGAGACGGGAAACTATGGCTACACCTTC.